The clone carrying this TCR beta chain was counted between two and nine times. Its antigen remains unidentified. These data come from a study of blood T cells in healthy people across ages. Regarding the study as a whole: Older age coincided with a roughly linear decline in TCR beta diversity per million T cells.

The CDR3 contains 15 residues. Trimming removed 1 base at V and 4 bases at J, with 14 bases between. Germline V CDR1 and CDR2: MGHRA, YSYEKL. The use of a sample-barcoded 5' primer and a J-beta primer mix characterized a second PCR of 7 to 11 cycles. TCRdb itself ran the 5' RACE reads through MiXCR, one entry per CDR3 protein. Here the sample spans over 1,500,000 distinct CDR3 sequences, just under 50% being singletons. The specimen sequenced was blood. The clonotype originates from a woman between 35 and 50 years old in good health. The V call is TRBV4-1, the J call TRBJ2-7, with D perhaps matching TRBD2 (6 bases). The CDR3 nucleotides read TGCGCCAGCAGCCAAGTGTACGGGGGTGAATACGAGCAGTACTTC. This sequence encodes CASSQVYGGEYEQYF.